One and the same sample provided the 30 T cell receptor beta chains below, sequenced in a study of Graves' ophthalmopathy and Graves' hyperthyroidism. The authors amplified TCR beta CDR3 regions, and they did so from RNA transcripts for repertoire sequencing. HTBI primers were used in a first-round RT-PCR, which preceded a second-round multiplex PCR. TCRdb passed the multiplex PCR reads through MiXCR, listing each CDR3 protein once. There are about 220,000 distinct CDR3 sequences in the sample; roughly 21% occur only once, and roughly 40% lies in the top ten. Sequencing was done on a sample of peripheral blood. These receptors all stem from a woman in her fifties or sixties with Graves' ophthalmopathy.

The genes are TRBV20-1 and TRBJ2-7; D possibly corresponds to TRBD1 (6 bases). The V end was cut by 2 bases, the J end by 2 bases, with 13 bases between. CDR1 and CDR2 (germline): DFQATT, SNEGSKA (reference sequence). The length of the CDR3 is 14 residues. CDR3 bases: TGCAGTGCTAGAATCGATGGGACACCCTACGAGCAGTACTTC. Protein: CSARIDGTPYEQYF.

This clonotype was seen ten or more times. The chain employs TRBV20-1 and TRBJ2-7; D remains ambiguous. Germline-derived CDR1 and CDR2 are DFQATT and SNEGSKA (reference sequence). V dropped 3 bases and J dropped 1 base, with 16 bases sitting between them. This CDR3 has 15 residues. The CDR3 DNA is TGCAGTGCTAGTCGGCTCGCGAAGCTTTCCTACGAGCAGTACTTC. It translates to CSASRLAKLSYEQYF.

This clonotype was found many times. The V and J genes are TRBV4-2 and TRBJ1-2; D uncertain. Germline CDR1 and CDR2: LGHNA and YNFKEQ. V gave up 0 bases and J gave up 7 bases, with 15 bases separating them. The CDR3 has 15 amino acids. The DNA for the CDR3 is TGTGCCAGCAGCCAAGAGAGGTACGAGAGCTCTGGCTACACCTTC. It translates to CASSQERYESSGYTF.

This clonotype was seen at least ten times. V usage is TRBV11-2 and J usage is TRBJ2-7; 13 bases map to TRBD2. CDR1 is SGHAT and CDR2 is FQNNGV in the germline V gene. The CDR3 totals 17 residues. V gave up 2 bases and J gave up 7 bases; unmatched junction bases: 11. CDR3 DNA sequence: TGTGCCAGCAGCTTAAGACTAGCGGGAGGCTTCCAGGGGGAGCAGTACTTC. It specifies CASSLRLAGGFQGEQYF.

This clonotype occurred many times. The gene calls are TRBV19 and TRBJ1-2; D is unclear. The V and J ends lost 7 bases and 8 bases respectively, with 23 bases between them. Germline V gene sequence: CDR1 LNHDA, CDR2 SQIVND (reference sequence). CDR3 size: 15 residues. CDR3 sequence: CASNPDRGLFGGYTF. Written as DNA, the CDR3 is TGTGCCAGTAACCCAGACCGTGGCCTGTTTGGCGGCTACACCTTC.

This clonotype was observed many times. The chain recombines TRBV20-1 with TRBJ1-1; 7 nucleotides align to TRBD1. Unmatched junction bases numbered 6, after V lost 6 bases and J lost 2 bases. Germline V gene data show CDR1 as DFQATT and CDR2 as SNEGSKA (reference sequence). The CDR3 has 13 amino acids. This CDR3 reads CSAPDRKNTEAFF. In DNA form, the CDR3 reads TGCAGTGCCCCGGACAGGAAAAACACTGAAGCTTTCTTT.

This clonotype was counted only a few times. V gene TRBV28 combines with J gene TRBJ2-5; 12 bases line up with TRBD1. V was pared by 9 bases and J by 5 bases, with 13 bases of the junction left unmatched. Germline assignment: CDR1 MDHEN and CDR2 SYDVKM. This CDR3 has 16 amino acids. Here the CDR3 DNA reads TGTGCCAGTCAGCGGCCGGGACAGGGGGCCGGGGAGACCCAGTACTTC. Translation: CASQRPGQGAGETQYF.

Ten or more counts support this clonotype. The genes are TRBV5-8 and TRBJ1-2; D call uncertain. Trimming took 4 bases from V and 2 from J, leaving 12 bases between them. Germline V gene data show CDR1 as SGHTS and CDR2 as YDEGEE. There are 14 residues in the CDR3. In DNA, the CDR3 is TGTGCCAGCAGCCTTGAAGGGAGAAACTATGGCTACACCTTC. It yields the protein CASSLEGRNYGYTF.

This clonotype was observed many times. The CDR3, as DNA: TGTGCCAACCTTGGGGACTCTGGGGCCAACGTCCTGACTTTC. It is translated as CANLGDSGANVLTF. This chain connects TRBV27 to TRBJ2-6; the D is unclear. CDR3 length equals 14 residues. Germline V gene sequence: CDR1 MNHEY, CDR2 SMNVEV (reference sequence). Trimming left V 10 bases short and J 0 bases short, with 10 bases between. Full variable domain (outside the CDR3, taken from reference TRBV27 and TRBJ2-6): EAQVTQNPRYLITVTGKKLTVTCSQNMNHEYMSWYRQDPGLGLRQIYYSMNVEVTDKGDVPEGYKVSRKEKRNFPLILESPSPNQTSLYFCANLGDSGANVLTFGAGSRLTVL.

This clonotype was observed many times. The V and J genes are TRBV2 and TRBJ1-3, with a tentative D call TRBD1 (5 bases). Trimming stripped 6 bases from V and 4 bases from J, with 22 bases between. Germline V gene lookup returns CDR1 SNHLY and CDR2 FYNNEI. The CDR3 has 17 residues. The CDR3 DNA follows: TGTGCCAGCAGGCTAAGACAGACAGCGATGCTGGGAAACACCATATATTTT. As protein: CASRLRQTAMLGNTIYF.

This clonotype occurred many times. The V call is TRBV2, the J call TRBJ2-3; tentatively, D is TRBD1 (5 bases). CDR1 and CDR2 (germline): SNHLY, FYNNEI. The length of the CDR3 is 15 residues. With 7 bases removed from V and 1 base from J, the gap between germline ends came to 15 bases. For the CDR3, the DNA is TGTGCCAGCAATACGAACCGACAGCGCACAGATACGCAGTATTTT. Protein product: CASNTNRQRTDTQYF.

This clonotype was seen at least ten times. This chain links TRBV13 with TRBJ1-2, with a weak D call TRBD1 (5 bases). CDR1 and CDR2 (germline): PRHDT, FYEKMQ (reference sequence). Trimming removed 1 base at V and 0 bases at J, with 15 bases between. The CDR3 is 17 residues long. The CDR3 loop reads CASSLAREGSANYGYTF. The CDR3 bases are TGTGCCAGCAGCTTAGCCCGGGAGGGGAGCGCTAACTATGGCTACACCTTC. The full variable domain, with the rest looked up from reference TRBV13 and TRBJ1-2, is AAGVIQSPRHLIKEKRETATLKCYPIPRHDTVYWYQQGPGQDPQFLISFYEKMQSDKGSIPDRFSAQQFSDYHSELNMSSLELGDSALYFCASSLAREGSANYGYTFGSGTRLTVV.

This clonotype was detected ten times or more. This chain connects TRBV19 to TRBJ1-2, with 7 nucleotides matching TRBD1. V was clipped by 2 bases and J by 3 bases; unmatched bases: 0. CDR3 length: 13 residues. Germline lookup yields CDR1 LNHDA and CDR2 SQIVND (reference sequence). CDR3 coding DNA: TGTGCCAGTAGTATACAGGGGGACTATGGCTACACCTTC. This sequence encodes CASSIQGDYGYTF.

This clonotype was recorded a few times. A read error may account for a junction end that differs from germline. The CDR3 loop reads CASSRLVATNEKLFF. In DNA form, the CDR3 reads TGTGCCAGCAGCCGTCTAGTTGCAACTAATGAAAAGCTGTTTTTT. V is TRBV14 and J is TRBJ1-4; D unresolved. Germline V gene lookup returns CDR1 SGHDN and CDR2 FVKESK. The CDR3 extends over 15 amino acids.

This clonotype came up a few times. The chain has TRBV6-1 and TRBJ1-1, with D possibly being TRBD1 (6 bases). The CDR3 loop spans 15 amino acids. Germline assignment: CDR1 MNHNS and CDR2 SASEGT. V was trimmed by 6 bases and J by 0 bases, leaving 14 bases between them. This CDR3 reads CASRGAGALNTEAFF. The CDR3 nucleotides are TGTGCCAGCAGGGGGGCAGGGGCCTTGAACACTGAAGCTTTCTTT.

This clonotype was recorded a few times. The chain combines TRBV6-2 or TRBV6-3 with TRBJ2-5, with 9 bases fitting TRBD1. Germline V CDR1 and CDR2: MNHEY, SVGEGT. The CDR3 is made up of 15 amino acids. V gave up 6 bases and J gave up 3 bases; unmatched junction bases: 8. The CDR3 loop reads CASSTGGVGEETQYF. CDR3 in DNA: TGTGCCAGCAGCACAGGGGGCGTGGGTGAAGAGACCCAGTACTTC.

This clonotype was counted ten times or more. This chain joins TRBV28 and TRBJ2-2; D possibly corresponds to TRBD2 (5 bases). The CDR3 extends over 12 amino acids. Germline assignment: CDR1 MDHEN and CDR2 SYDVKM. Deletions cut 7 bases from V and 8 bases from J, with 11 bases between. CDR3 nucleotide sequence: TGTGCCAGCACCCTAGCTGCGGGGGAGCTGTTTTTT. Residues: CASTLAAGELFF.

CDR3 DNA: TGTGCCAGCAGTGATAGCGGGGATGCCTACGAGCAGTACTTC. This encodes CASSDSGDAYEQYF. The gene calls are TRBV28 and TRBJ2-7; 8 positions match TRBD2. CDR1 MDHEN and CDR2 SYDVKM come from the germline V gene. The length of the CDR3 is 14 residues. V lost 5 bases and J lost 2; bases outside the gene matches: 5.

The rearrangement links TRBV30 to TRBJ2-5, with 11 bases identical to TRBD1. This CDR3 contains 15 residues. V gave up 4 bases and J gave up 2 bases; unmatched junction bases: 6. Germline V gene lookup returns CDR1 GTSNPN and CDR2 SVGIG (reference sequence). The CDR3 DNA reads TGTGCCTGGATCGGACAGGGGGCGACTCAAGAGACCCAGTACTTC. Translated, it gives CAWIGQGATQETQYF. Looking up the rest from reference TRBV30 and TRBJ2-5 gives the full variable domain: SQTIHQWPATLVQPVGSPLSLECTVEGTSNPNLYWYRQAAGRGLQLLFYSVGIGQISSEVPQNLSASRPQDRQFILSSKKLLLSDSGFYLCAWIGQGATQETQYFGPGTRLLVL.

This clonotype occurred many times. The CDR3 loop reads CATAGLAGVETQYF. CDR3 nucleotide sequence: TGCGCCACCGCCGGACTAGCGGGAGTGGAGACCCAGTACTTC. The chain recombines TRBV10-2 with TRBJ2-5; 13 bases fit TRBD2. CDR1 is WSHSY and CDR2 is SAAADI in the germline V gene. Trimming at V came to 10 bases and at J to 5 bases, leaving 7 bases not matched to a gene. This CDR3 spans 14 amino acids.

This clonotype occurred many times. The rearrangement joins TRBV7-8 to TRBJ1-1; D not resolved. V was trimmed by 3 bases and J by 3 bases, leaving 11 bases between them. This CDR3 has 14 residues. CDR1 and CDR2 from the germline V gene are SGHVS and FQNEAQ. The DNA for the CDR3 is TGTGCCAGCAGCTTGGCGGGTGGGTACACTGAAGCTTTCTTT. Translation: CASSLAGGYTEAFF.

This clonotype was counted many times. The V gene is TRBV20-1, the J gene TRBJ2-5, with 7 bases fitting TRBD1. CDR1 DFQATT and CDR2 SNEGSKA come from the germline V gene (reference sequence). V trimming: 0 bases; J trimming: 2 bases; junction bases outside the gene matches: 3. This CDR3 has 14 residues. Here the CDR3 reads CSAREDRPQETQYF. The CDR3 nucleotides read TGCAGTGCTAGAGAGGACAGGCCTCAAGAGACCCAGTACTTC.

This clonotype was detected many times. This chain links TRBV28 with TRBJ1-3, with 10 bases lining up with TRBD1. This CDR3 has 15 residues. Germline values: CDR1 MDHEN, CDR2 SYDVKM. J gave up 4 bases and V 2 bases, and 2 bases lay outside the gene matches. CDR3 residues: CASSLGTGDGNTIYF. In nucleotides, the CDR3 is TGTGCCAGCAGTTTAGGGACAGGGGACGGAAACACCATATATTTT.

This clonotype showed up many times. This chain joins TRBV6-5 and TRBJ2-7; the D is unclear. The germline V gene encodes CDR1 MNHEY and CDR2 SVGAGI. Trimming left V 0 bases short and J 9 bases short, with 15 bases between. This CDR3 is 14 amino acids long. The CDR3 nucleotides read TGTGCCAGCAGTTACTCGCAGTCAGAACGGGTGCAGTACTTC. Translating it yields CASSYSQSERVQYF.

This clonotype was recorded at least ten times. This chain uses TRBV6-2 or TRBV6-3 with TRBJ1-1; the D gene is possibly TRBD1 (5 bases). Germline-derived CDR1 and CDR2 are MNHEY and SVGEGT. The CDR3 contains 18 residues. V lost 4 bases and J 1 base, leaving 22 bases between the germline ends. CDR3 nucleotides: TGTGCCAGCAGTTCAGGGTATCCCCTCCTTAACGGGAACACTGAAGCTTTCTTT. It specifies CASSSGYPLLNGNTEAFF.

At least ten counts were recorded for this clonotype. The chain combines TRBV2 with TRBJ1-5; TRBD1 might be the D (6 bases). Germline CDR1 and CDR2: SNHLY and FYNNEI. V lost 4 bases, J lost 6 bases, and 31 bases lay in between. This CDR3 spans 20 amino acids. The CDR3 DNA follows: TGTGCCAGCAGTGCCAAGACAGGTGAAAAAGGCCCTATAGGTGGTCAGCCCCAGCATTTT. This gives the protein CASSAKTGEKGPIGGQPQHF.

This clonotype came up many times. The CDR3 is CASSERARGNTGELFF. The CDR3 region has the DNA TGTGCCAGCAGTGAGAGGGCGCGGGGAAACACCGGGGAGCTGTTTTTT. V is TRBV6-1 and J is TRBJ2-2; D is perhaps TRBD2 (6 bases). CDR3 length: 16 amino acids. The ends were cut back, 3 bases at V and 2 bases at J, with 13 bases in the middle. CDR1 and CDR2 (germline): MNHNS, SASEGT.

V usage is TRBV20-1 and J usage is TRBJ2-7; 7 bases are shared with TRBD2. The germline CDR1 and CDR2 sequences are DFQATT and SNEGSKA (reference sequence). The CDR3 runs 15 residues. The V gene end was trimmed by 3 bases and the J gene end by 4 bases; junction bases not matched to a gene: 12. The CDR3 spells CSARDGGRGTYEQYF. CDR3 nucleotide sequence: TGCAGTGCTAGGGACGGCGGGAGAGGCACATACGAGCAGTACTTC.

This clonotype was picked up many times. J is TRBJ2-7 and V is TRBV6-5; 7 nucleotides agree with TRBD1. Germline V gene data show CDR1 as MNHEY and CDR2 as SVGAGI. V shed 2 bases and J 4 bases; nucleotides not matched to a gene: 2. The CDR3 contains 13 residues. The CDR3 reads CASSYTTGYEQYF. The CDR3 DNA reads as TGTGCCAGCAGTTACACGACAGGGTACGAGCAGTACTTC.

This clonotype showed up many times. The chain employs TRBV20-1 and TRBJ2-7; D gene unclear. Trimming took 0 bases from V and 4 from J, leaving 16 bases between them. CDR3 size: 15 residues. CDR1 and CDR2 (germline): DFQATT, SNEGSKA (reference sequence). The CDR3 sequence is CSARESWTDSYEQYF. The CDR3 region has the DNA TGCAGTGCTAGAGAGTCTTGGACGGATTCGTACGAGCAGTACTTC.